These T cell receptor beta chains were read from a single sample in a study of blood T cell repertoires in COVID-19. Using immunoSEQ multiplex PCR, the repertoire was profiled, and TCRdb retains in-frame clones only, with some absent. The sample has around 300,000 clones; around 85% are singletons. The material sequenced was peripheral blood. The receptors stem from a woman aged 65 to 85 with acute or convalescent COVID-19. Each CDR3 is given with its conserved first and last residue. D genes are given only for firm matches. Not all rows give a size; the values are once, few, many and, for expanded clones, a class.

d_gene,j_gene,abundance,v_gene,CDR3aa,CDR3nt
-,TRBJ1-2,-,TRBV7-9,CASSPVVSNYGYTF,TGTGCCAGCAGCCCAGTGGTCAGTAACTATGGCTACACCTTC
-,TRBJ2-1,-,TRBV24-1,CATSDLRGNLYNEQFF,TGTGCCACCAGTGATTTGCGGGGGAACCTCTACAATGAGCAGTTCTTC
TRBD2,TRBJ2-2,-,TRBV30,CAWSGTSGGGEPTGELFF,TGTGCCTGGAGCGGGACTAGCGGGGGCGGTGAACCCACCGGGGAGCTGTTTTTT
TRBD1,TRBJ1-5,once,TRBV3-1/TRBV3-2,CASSQGKRGPQPQHF,TGTGCCAGCAGCCAGGGGAAAAGGGGGCCTCAGCCCCAGCATTTT
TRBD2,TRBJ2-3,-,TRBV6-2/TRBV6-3,CASSSPHSGDSDTQYF,TGTGCCAGCAGCTCCCCCCATAGCGGGGACTCAGATACGCAGTATTTT
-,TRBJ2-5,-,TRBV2,CASRDTKETQYF,TGTGCCAGCAGGGACACAAAAGAGACCCAGTACTTC
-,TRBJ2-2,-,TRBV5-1,CASSPDPGRITGELFF,TGCGCCAGCAGCCCCGACCCGGGTCGTATCACCGGGGAGCTGTTTTTT
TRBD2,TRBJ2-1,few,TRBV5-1,CASSLAGDTEQFF,TGCGCCAGCAGCTTAGCGGGGGATACTGAGCAGTTCTTC
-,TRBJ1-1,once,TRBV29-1,CSTFKGGGEAFF,TGCAGCACCTTCAAAGGGGGGGGTGAAGCTTTCTTT
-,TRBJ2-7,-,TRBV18,CASSPPRGSVYEQYF,TGTGCCAGCTCACCACCGCGAGGGAGTGTATACGAGCAGTACTTC
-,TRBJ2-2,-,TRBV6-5,CASSYGSGVYGELFF,TGTGCCAGCAGTTATGGCAGCGGTGTCTACGGGGAGCTGTTTTTT
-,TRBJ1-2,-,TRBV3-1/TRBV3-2,CASSPQRGVLGYTF,TGTGCCAGCAGCCCCCAGCGGGGGGTCTTAGGCTACACCTTC
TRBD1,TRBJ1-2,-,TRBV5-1,CASSSSGTGNDGYTF,TGCGCCAGCAGCTCCTCCGGGACAGGGAACGATGGCTACACCTTC
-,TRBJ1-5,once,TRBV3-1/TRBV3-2,CASSQGGGVNQPQHF,TGTGCCAGCAGCCAAGGTGGGGGGGTCAATCAGCCCCAGCATTTT
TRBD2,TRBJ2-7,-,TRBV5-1,CASSWTSGGIYEQYF,TGCGCCAGCAGCTGGACTAGCGGGGGGATCTACGAGCAGTACTTC
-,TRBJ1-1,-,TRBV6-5,CASSYRGREPNAEAFF,TGTGCCAGCAGTTACCGAGGACGGGAACCTAACGCTGAAGCTTTCTTT
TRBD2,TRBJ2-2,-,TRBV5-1,CASGWTSGGHGELFF,TGCGCCAGCGGCTGGACTAGCGGGGGTCACGGGGAGCTGTTTTTT
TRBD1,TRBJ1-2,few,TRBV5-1,CASSSYRDRGNYGYTF,TGCGCCAGCAGCTCGTACCGGGACAGGGGAAATTATGGCTACACCTTC
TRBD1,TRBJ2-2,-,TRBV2,CASSGQGRNTGELFF,TGTGCCAGCAGTGGACAGGGTAGGAACACCGGGGAGCTGTTTTTT
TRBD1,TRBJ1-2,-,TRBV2,CASSEASTGVYGYTF,TGTGCCAGCAGTGAAGCTTCGACAGGGGTCTATGGCTACACCTTC
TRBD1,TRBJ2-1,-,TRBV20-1,CSAGGQGAQFF,TGCAGTGCTGGCGGACAGGGTGCGCAGTTCTTC
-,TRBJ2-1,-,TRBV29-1,CSVEGLADEQFF,TGCAGCGTTGAAGGCTTAGCGGATGAGCAGTTCTTC
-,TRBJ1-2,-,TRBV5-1,CASSLAQGLDYGYTF,TGCGCCAGCAGCTTAGCACAGGGCTTGGACTATGGCTACACCTTC
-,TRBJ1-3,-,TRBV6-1,CASSDKRGGLGGNTIYF,TGTGCCAGCAGTGACAAAAGGGGCGGCCTGGGAGGAAACACCATATATTTT